The following is a T cell receptor beta chain sequence with its context. The sample belongs to a study of cytomegalovirus exposure and HLA in healthy donors. The CDR3 spans 17 residues. After removal of 1 base from V and 3 bases from J, the junction contained 8 bases not matched to a gene. Per germline, CDR1 MGHRA and CDR2 YSYEKL. PCR involved 60 Vbeta and 13 Jbeta primers. Clones were sequenced by immunoSEQ multiplex PCR, and TCRdb holds only the in-frame ones, with some missing. This repertoire shows some 130,000 clones, roughly 80% found once; its top ten account for over 2.5%. This TCR was sampled from a male donor in good health and CMV-seronegative. This rearrangement joins TRBV4-1 to TRBJ1-5; 8 bases map to TRBD1. Sequencing was performed on PBMCs. The CDR3 is CASSQGPGTGSNQPQHF. CDR3 DNA: TGCGCCAGCAGCCAAGGCCCCGGGACAGGTTCCAATCAGCCCCAGCATTTT.